A single TCR beta chain is shown here with its context. The target antigen is unknown. V was pared by 1 base and J by 0 bases, with 16 bases between. Germline lookup yields CDR1 KGHSH and CDR2 LQKENI. The CDR3 contains 18 residues. Each patient's relapse followed autologous stem cell transplantation, and brentuximab vedotin exposure varied. Generated by immunoSEQ multiplex PCR, the TCRdb table keeps only in-frame clones and is missing some. Of around 45,000 clones in the sample, approximately 70% are singletons; the top ten hold roughly 2.8%. The sample belongs to a study of PD-1 blockade in classical Hodgkin lymphoma. Points from the study as a whole: The baseline diversity of complete responders showed similarity to that of newly diagnosed patients.

The rearrangement joins TRBV18 to TRBJ1-3; possibly TRBD1 for D (5 bases). The receptor's source is a human donor with classical Hodgkin lymphoma. This sample comprised peripheral blood mononuclear cells (PBMCs), obtained before the second cycle of nivolumab. This CDR3 reads CASSPLPRQQGSGNTIYF. The DNA for the CDR3 is TGTGCCAGCTCACCACTTCCGAGACAGCAAGGCTCTGGAAACACCATATATTTT.